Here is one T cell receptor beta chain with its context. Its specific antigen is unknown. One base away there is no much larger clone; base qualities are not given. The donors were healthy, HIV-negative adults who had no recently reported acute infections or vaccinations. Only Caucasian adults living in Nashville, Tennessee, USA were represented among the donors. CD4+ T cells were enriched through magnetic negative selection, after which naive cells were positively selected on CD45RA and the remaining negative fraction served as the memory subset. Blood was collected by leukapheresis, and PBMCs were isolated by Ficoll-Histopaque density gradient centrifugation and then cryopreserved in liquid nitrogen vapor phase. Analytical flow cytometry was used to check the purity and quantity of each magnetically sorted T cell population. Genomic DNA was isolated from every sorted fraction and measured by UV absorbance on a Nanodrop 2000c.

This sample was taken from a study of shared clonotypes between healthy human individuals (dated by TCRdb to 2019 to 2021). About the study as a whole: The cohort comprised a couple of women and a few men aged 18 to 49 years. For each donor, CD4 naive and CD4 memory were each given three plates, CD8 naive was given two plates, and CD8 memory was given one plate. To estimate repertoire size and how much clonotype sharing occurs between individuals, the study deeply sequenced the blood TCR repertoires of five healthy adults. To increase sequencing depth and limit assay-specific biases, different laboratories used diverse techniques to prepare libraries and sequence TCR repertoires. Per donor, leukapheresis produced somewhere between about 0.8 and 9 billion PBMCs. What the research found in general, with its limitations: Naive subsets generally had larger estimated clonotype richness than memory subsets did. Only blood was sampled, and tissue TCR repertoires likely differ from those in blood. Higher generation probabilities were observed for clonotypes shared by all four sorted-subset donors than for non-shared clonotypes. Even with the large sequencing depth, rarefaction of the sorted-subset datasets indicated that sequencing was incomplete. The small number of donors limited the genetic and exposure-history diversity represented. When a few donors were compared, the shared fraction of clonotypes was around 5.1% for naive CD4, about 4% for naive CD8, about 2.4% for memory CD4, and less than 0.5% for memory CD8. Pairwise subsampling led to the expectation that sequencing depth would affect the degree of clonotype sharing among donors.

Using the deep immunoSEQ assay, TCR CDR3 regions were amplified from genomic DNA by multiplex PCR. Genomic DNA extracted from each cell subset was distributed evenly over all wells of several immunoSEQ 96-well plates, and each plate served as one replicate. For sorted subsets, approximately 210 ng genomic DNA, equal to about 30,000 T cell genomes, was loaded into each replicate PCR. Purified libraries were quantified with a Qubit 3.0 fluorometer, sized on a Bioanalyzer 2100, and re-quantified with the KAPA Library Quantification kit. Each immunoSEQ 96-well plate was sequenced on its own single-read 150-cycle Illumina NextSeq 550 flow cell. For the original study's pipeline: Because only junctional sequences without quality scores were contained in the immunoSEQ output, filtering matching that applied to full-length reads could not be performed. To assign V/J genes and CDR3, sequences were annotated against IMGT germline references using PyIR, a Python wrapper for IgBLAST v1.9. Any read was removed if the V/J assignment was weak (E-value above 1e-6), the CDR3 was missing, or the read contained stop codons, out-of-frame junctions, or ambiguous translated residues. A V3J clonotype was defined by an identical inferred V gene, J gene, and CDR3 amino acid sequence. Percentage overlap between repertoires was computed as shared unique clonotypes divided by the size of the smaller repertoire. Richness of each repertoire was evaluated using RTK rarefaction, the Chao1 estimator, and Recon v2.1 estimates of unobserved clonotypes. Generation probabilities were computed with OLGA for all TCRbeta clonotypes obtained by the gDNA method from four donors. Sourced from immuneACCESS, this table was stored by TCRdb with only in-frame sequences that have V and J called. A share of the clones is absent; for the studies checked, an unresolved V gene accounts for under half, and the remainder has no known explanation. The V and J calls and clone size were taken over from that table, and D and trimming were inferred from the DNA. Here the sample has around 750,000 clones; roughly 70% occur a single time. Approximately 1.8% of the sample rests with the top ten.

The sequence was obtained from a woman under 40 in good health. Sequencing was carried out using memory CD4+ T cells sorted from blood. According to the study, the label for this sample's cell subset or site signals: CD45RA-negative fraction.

The DNA sequence is given as TGTGCCAGCAGTCCTACAATTAACACTGAAGCTTTCTTT. The encoded protein is CASSPTINTEAFF. The sequence is built from TRBV6-1 and TRBJ1-1; no D gene is confidently identified. From the cysteine through the phenylalanine, the CDR3 covers 13 amino acids. The only DNA kept is the CDR3, 39 bases in frame from the first base. The germline V gene provides CDR1 MNHNS and CDR2 SASEGT. The trim is 5 bases for V and 2 bases for J, with a gap of 9 bases between the germline ends.